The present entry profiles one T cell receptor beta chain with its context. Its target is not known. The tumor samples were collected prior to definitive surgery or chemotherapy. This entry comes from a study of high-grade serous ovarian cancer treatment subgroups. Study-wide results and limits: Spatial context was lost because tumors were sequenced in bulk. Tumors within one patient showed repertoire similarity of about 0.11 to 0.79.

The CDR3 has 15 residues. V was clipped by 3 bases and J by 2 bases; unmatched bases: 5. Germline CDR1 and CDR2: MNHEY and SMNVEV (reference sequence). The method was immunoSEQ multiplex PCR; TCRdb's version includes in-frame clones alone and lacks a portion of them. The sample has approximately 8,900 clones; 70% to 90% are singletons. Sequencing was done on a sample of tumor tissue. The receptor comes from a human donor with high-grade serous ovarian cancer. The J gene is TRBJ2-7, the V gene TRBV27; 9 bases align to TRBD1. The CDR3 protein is CASSLRQGVTYEQYF. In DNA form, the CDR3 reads TGTGCCAGCAGTTTGCGACAGGGGGTCACCTACGAGCAGTACTTC.